The 4 T cell receptor beta chains reported below all come from one sample, sequenced in a study of ipilimumab plus nivolumab after autologous stem cell transplantation. Clones were sequenced by immunoSEQ multiplex PCR, and TCRdb holds only the in-frame ones, with some missing. The sample has about 16,000 clones, 80% to 90% seen once; the top ten hold 19%. The material was PBMCs, obtained in a trial of ipilimumab plus nivolumab as post-transplant consolidation. These TCRs come from a male donor with diffuse large B-cell lymphoma.

The V gene is TRBV6-5, the J gene TRBJ1-4; 7 bases line up with TRBD1. The CDR3 consists of 14 residues. Unmatched junction bases numbered 7, after V lost 6 bases and J lost 6 bases. CDR1 is MNHEY, CDR2 SVGAGI, per germline. CDR3: CASSDDRADEKLFF. Written as DNA, the CDR3 is TGTGCCAGCAGCGATGACAGGGCCGATGAAAAACTGTTTTTT.

The CDR3 loop is CASSSAKSTSGVCSEQYF. The CDR3, as DNA: TGTGCCAGCAGCTCGGCTAAATCGACTAGCGGGGTTTGCTCCGAGCAGTACTTC. This chain joins TRBV12-1 and TRBJ2-7; the D call of TRBD2 is as the table states it, not checked on the DNA. TRBV12-1 has pseudogene status. There are 18 residues in the CDR3.

This clone has more than one count but fewer than ten. CDR3 region: CASSQDPAGDLREQYF. In nucleotides, the CDR3 is TGTGCCAGCAGCCAAGATCCGGCCGGGGACCTAAGAGAGCAGTACTTC. The chain couples TRBV4-2 to TRBJ2-7; D is perhaps TRBD1 or TRBD2 (5 bases each). Germline V CDR1 and CDR2: LGHNA, YNFKEQ. The length of the CDR3 is 16 residues. Trimming shortened V by 0 bases and J by 7 bases, and 19 bases separated the two germline ends.

The V and J genes are TRBV7-9 and TRBJ2-7; D may correspond to TRBD1 or TRBD2 (5 bases each). Trimming removed 6 bases from V and 6 bases from J, with 18 bases in between. This CDR3 has 14 amino acids. The V gene's germline CDR1 is SEHNR and CDR2 FQNEAQ (reference sequence). The CDR3 nucleotides read TGTGCCAGCAGGGATAGTGGGACCGCTTCCGAGCAGTACTTC. Protein: CASRDSGTASEQYF.